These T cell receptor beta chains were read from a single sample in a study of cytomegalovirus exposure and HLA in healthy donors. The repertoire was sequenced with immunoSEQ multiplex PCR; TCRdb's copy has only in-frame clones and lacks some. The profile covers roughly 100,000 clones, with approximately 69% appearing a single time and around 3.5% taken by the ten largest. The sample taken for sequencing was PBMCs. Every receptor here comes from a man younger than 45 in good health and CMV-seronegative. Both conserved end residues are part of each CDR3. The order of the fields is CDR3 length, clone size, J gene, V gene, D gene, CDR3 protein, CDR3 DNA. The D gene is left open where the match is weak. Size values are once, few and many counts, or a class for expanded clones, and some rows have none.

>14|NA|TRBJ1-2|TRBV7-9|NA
CASRSWTENYGYTF
TGTGCCAGCAGGTCTTGGACTGAGAACTATGGCTACACCTTC
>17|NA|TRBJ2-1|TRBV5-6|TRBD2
CASSLIPTGTSANEQFF
TGTGCCAGCAGCCTAATTCCTACCGGGACTAGTGCCAATGAGCAGTTCTTC
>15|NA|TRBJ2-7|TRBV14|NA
CASSQVPGSPSQQYF
TGTGCCAGCAGCCAAGTACCGGGGTCCCCCTCTCAGCAGTACTTC
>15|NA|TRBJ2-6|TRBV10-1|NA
CASSESGHGANVLTF
TGTGCCAGCAGTGAGTCTGGGCATGGGGCCAACGTCCTGACTTTC
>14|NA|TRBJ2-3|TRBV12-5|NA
CASGLTGSADTQYF
TGTGCTAGTGGTTTGACAGGGAGCGCAGATACGCAGTATTTT
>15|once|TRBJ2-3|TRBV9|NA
CASSERRGSTDTQYF
TGTGCCAGCAGCGAACGTAGGGGGAGCACAGATACGCAGTATTTT
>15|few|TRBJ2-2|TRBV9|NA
CASSYGQINTGELFF
TGTGCCAGCAGCTACGGACAGATCAACACCGGGGAGCTGTTTTTT
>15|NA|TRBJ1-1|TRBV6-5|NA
CASSYSGSTNTEAFF
TGTGCCAGCAGTTACTCGGGCAGTACGAACACTGAAGCTTTCTTT
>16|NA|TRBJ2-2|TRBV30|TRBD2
CAWSPGLADITGELFF
TGTGCCTGGAGCCCGGGACTAGCGGACATCACCGGGGAGCTGTTTTTT
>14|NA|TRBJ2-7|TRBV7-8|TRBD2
CASKPGTSGYEQYF
TGTGCCAGCAAACCCGGGACTAGCGGCTACGAGCAGTACTTC
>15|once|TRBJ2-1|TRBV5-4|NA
CASSLDRRSYNEQFF
TGTGCCAGCAGCTTGGACAGGCGGTCCTACAATGAGCAGTTCTTC
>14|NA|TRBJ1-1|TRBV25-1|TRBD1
CASSNRGSNTEAFF
TGTGCCAGCAGCAACAGGGGGTCGAACACTGAAGCTTTCTTT
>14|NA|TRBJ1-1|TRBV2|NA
CASTPDGGGTEAFF
TGTGCCAGCACCCCGGACGGGGGAGGCACTGAAGCTTTCTTT
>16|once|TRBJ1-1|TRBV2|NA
CASTLRYLTVPTEAFF
TGTGCCAGCACCTTGAGGTATCTCACCGTTCCCACTGAAGCTTTCTTT
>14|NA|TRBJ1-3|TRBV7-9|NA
CASSLQGAGNTIYF
TGTGCCAGCAGCCTACAGGGTGCTGGAAACACCATATATTTT
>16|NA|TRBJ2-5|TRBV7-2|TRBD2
CASSLGGTSGRATQYF
TGTGCCAGCAGCTTAGGTGGGACTAGCGGGAGGGCGACCCAGTACTTC
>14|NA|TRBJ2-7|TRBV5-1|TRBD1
CASSQTGGVYEQYF
TGCGCCAGCAGCCAGACAGGGGGAGTCTACGAGCAGTACTTC
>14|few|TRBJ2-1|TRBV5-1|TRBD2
CASRQTSGSNEQFF
TGCGCCAGCAGACAGACTAGCGGGAGCAATGAGCAGTTCTTC
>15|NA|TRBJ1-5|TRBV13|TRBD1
CASSLGQGFNQPQHF
TGTGCCAGCAGCTTGGGACAGGGCTTTAATCAGCCCCAGCATTTT
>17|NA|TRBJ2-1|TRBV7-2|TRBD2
CASSPQLPSGRANEQFF
TGTGCCAGCAGCCCCCAACTACCTAGCGGGAGGGCGAATGAGCAGTTCTTC
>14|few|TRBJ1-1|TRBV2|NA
CASSDRGGGTEAFF
TGTGCCAGCAGTGATAGGGGGGGAGGCACTGAAGCTTTCTTT
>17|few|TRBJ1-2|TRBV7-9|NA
CASSFIHTGGFNYGYTF
TGTGCCAGCAGCTTCATTCATACGGGGGGATTTAACTATGGCTACACCTTC
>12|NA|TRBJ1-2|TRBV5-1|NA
CASRRGTGGYTF
TGCGCCAGCAGAAGGGGCACGGGCGGCTACACCTTC
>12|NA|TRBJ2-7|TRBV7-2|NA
CASSPRGYEQYF
TGTGCCAGCAGCCCCCGGGGCTACGAGCAGTACTTC
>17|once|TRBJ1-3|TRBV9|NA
CASSVALGWNSGNTIYF
TGTGCCAGCAGCGTAGCCCTCGGGTGGAACTCTGGAAACACCATATATTTT
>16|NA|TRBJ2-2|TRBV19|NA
CASSIGHQKGTGELFF
TGTGCCAGTAGTATAGGCCACCAGAAGGGGACCGGGGAGCTGTTTTTT
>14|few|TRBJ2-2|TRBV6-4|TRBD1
CASRPTGDTGELFF
TGTGCCAGCAGACCGACAGGGGACACCGGGGAGCTGTTTTTT
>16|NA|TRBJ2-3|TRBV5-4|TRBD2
CASSLGLAGYTDTQYF
TGTGCCAGCAGCTTAGGACTAGCGGGATACACAGATACGCAGTATTTT
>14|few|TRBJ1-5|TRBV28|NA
CASRGGNHQLPQHF
TGTGCCAGCAGGGGGGGGAACCACCAACTACCCCAGCATTTT
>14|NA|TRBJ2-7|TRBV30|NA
CAWSRGSGFDGQYF
TGTGCCTGGAGTCGGGGGTCTGGGTTTGATGGGCAGTACTTC
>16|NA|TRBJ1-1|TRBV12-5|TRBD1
CASGLVQGTGKAEAFF
TGTGCTAGTGGTTTGGTACAGGGGACAGGGAAGGCTGAAGCTTTCTTT
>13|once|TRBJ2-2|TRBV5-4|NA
CASSLQGAGELFF
TGTGCCAGCAGCTTGCAAGGGGCCGGGGAGCTGTTTTTT
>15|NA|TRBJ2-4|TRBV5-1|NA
CASSLASLAKNIQYF
TGCGCCAGCAGCTTAGCTAGCCTGGCCAAAAACATTCAGTACTTC
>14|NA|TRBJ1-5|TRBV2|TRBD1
CASSYGQGDQPQHF
TGTGCCAGCAGCTACGGACAGGGCGACCAGCCCCAGCATTTT
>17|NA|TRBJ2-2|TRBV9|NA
CASSPRSGREGTGELFF
TGTGCCAGCAGCCCCCGCAGTGGCAGGGAAGGCACCGGGGAGCTGTTTTTT
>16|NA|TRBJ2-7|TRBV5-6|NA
CASSLAGTPSSYEQYF
TGTGCCAGCAGCTTGGCCGGGACTCCGAGCTCCTACGAGCAGTACTTC
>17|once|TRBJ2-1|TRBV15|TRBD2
CATSFQPGGRANNEQFF
TGTGCCACCAGCTTCCAGCCTGGCGGGAGGGCCAACAATGAGCAGTTCTTC
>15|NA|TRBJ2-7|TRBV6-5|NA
CASSPRTANSYEQYF
TGTGCCAGCAGTCCGAGGACAGCGAACTCCTACGAGCAGTACTTC
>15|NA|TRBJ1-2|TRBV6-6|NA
CASSYSTPGDGGYTF
TGTGCCAGCAGTTACTCGACGCCGGGAGATGGAGGCTACACCTTC
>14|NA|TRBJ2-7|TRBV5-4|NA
CASSRGQPPYEQYF
TGTGCCAGCAGCCGCGGACAGCCCCCCTACGAGCAGTACTTC
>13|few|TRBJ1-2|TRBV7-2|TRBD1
CASSSGQNYGYTF
TGTGCCAGCAGCTCGGGACAGAACTATGGCTACACCTTC
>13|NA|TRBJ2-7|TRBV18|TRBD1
CASSSQGAYEQYF
TGTGCCAGCTCATCGCAGGGGGCCTACGAGCAGTACTTC
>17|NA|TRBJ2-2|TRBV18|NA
CASSPTSRLRDPGELFF
TGTGCCAGCTCACCAACCTCTAGATTGCGGGACCCCGGGGAGCTGTTTTTT
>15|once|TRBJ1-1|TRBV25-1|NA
CASSEYSGARGEAFF
TGTGCCAGCAGTGAATATTCAGGGGCACGTGGTGAAGCTTTCTTT
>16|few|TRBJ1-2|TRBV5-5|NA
CASSLDGSGGNYGYTF
TGTGCCAGCAGCTTGGATGGGTCGGGAGGTAACTATGGCTACACCTTC
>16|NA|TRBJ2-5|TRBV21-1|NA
CASSIGSGRARETQYF
TGTGCCAGCAGCATTGGTAGCGGGAGGGCCAGGGAGACCCAGTACTTC
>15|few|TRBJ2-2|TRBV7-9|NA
CATPHHAGIAGELFF
TGTGCCACCCCGCACCATGCAGGGATCGCCGGGGAGCTGTTTTTT
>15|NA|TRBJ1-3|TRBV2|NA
CASSEGESSGNTIYF
TGTGCCAGCAGTGAAGGGGAGAGCTCTGGAAACACCATATATTTT
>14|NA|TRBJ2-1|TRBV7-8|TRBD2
CASTPAGAYNEQFF
TGTGCCAGCACCCCGGCGGGAGCCTACAATGAGCAGTTCTTC